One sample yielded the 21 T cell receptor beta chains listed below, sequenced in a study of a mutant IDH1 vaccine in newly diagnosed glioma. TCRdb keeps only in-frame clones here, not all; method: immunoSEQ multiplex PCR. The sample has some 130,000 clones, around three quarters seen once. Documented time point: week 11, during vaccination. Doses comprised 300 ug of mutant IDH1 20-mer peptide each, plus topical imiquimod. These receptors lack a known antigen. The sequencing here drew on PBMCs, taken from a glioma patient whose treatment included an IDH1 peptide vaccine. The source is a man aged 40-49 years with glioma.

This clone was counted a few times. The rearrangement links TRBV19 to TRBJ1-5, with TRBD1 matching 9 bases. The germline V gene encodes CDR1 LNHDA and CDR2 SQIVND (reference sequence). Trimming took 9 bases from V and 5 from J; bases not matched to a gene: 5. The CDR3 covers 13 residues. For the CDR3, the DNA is TGTGCCAGCCGGGACAGGGTGGATCAGCCCCAGCATTTT. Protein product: CASRDRVDQPQHF.

This chain's CDR3 is CASNGQSNTGELFF. Here the CDR3 DNA reads TGTGCCAGCAACGGACAGAGTAACACCGGGGAGCTGTTTTTT. The chain recombines TRBV27 with TRBJ2-2; maybe TRBD1 (6 bases). Germline CDR1 is MNHEY and CDR2 is SMNVEV (reference sequence). The CDR3 is 14 amino acids. V lost 7 bases and J 2 bases, leaving 11 bases between the germline ends.

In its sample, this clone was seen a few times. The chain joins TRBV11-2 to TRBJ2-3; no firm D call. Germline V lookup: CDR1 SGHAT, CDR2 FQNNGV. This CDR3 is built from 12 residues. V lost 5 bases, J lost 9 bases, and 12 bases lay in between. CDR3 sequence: CASSPDGHTQYF. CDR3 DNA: TGTGCCAGCAGCCCCGACGGCCACACGCAGTATTTT.

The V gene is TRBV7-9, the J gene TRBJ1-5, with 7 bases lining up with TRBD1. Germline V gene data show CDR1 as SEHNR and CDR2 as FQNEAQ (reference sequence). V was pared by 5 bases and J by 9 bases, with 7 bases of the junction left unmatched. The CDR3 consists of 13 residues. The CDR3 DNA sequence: TGTGCCAGCAGCCGGGACAGTCAAGGGCCCCAGCATTTT. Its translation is CASSRDSQGPQHF.

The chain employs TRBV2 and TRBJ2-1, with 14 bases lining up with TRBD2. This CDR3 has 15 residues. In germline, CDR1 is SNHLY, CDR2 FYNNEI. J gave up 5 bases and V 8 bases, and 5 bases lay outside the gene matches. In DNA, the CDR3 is TGTGCCAGCCTGGGACTAGCGGGAGACCACAATGAGCAGTTCTTC. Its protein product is CASLGLAGDHNEQFF.

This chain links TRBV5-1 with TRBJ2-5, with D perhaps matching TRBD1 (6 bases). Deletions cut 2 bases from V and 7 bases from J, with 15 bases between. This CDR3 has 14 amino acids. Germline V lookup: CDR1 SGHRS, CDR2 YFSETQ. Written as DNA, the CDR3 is TGCGCCAGCAGCTTCGGGGCTAGCAGGGGGACCCAGTACTTC. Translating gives CASSFGASRGTQYF. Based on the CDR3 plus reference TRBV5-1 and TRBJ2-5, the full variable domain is KAGVTQTPRYLIKTRGQQVTLSCSPISGHRSVSWYQQTPGQGLQFLFEYFSETQRNKGNFPGRFSGRQFSNSRSEMNVSTLELGDSALYLCASSFGASRGTQYFGPGTRLLVL.

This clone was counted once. The CDR3, as DNA: TGTGCCAGCAGTTCACCCGGTATGTCGGACGTTGTGAACACTGAAGCTTTCTTT. As protein: CASSSPGMSDVVNTEAFF. This chain links TRBV7-6 with TRBJ1-1; no definite D call. V dropped 6 bases and J dropped 0 bases, with 23 bases sitting between them. The CDR3 contains 18 residues. Germline V gene data show CDR1 as SGHVS and CDR2 as FNYEAQ.

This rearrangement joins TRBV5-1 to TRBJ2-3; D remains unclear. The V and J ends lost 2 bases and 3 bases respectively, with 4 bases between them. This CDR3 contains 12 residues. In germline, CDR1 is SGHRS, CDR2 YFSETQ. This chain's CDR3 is CASSFRTDTQYF. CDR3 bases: TGCGCCAGCAGCTTCAGGACAGATACGCAGTATTTT.

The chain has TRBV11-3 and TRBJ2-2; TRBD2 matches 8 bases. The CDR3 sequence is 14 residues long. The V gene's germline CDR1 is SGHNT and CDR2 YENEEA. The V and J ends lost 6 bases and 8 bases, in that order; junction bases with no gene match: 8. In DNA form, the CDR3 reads TGTGCCAGCAGTCGCAGGCTAGCGGGTGGGGAGCTGTTTTTT. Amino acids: CASSRRLAGGELFF. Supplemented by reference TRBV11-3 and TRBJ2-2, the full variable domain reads EAGVVQSPRYKIIEKKQPVAFWCNPISGHNTLYWYLQNLGQGPELLIRYENEEAVDDSQLPKDRFSAERLKGVDSTLKIQPAELGDSAVYLCASSRRLAGGELFFGEGSRLTVL.

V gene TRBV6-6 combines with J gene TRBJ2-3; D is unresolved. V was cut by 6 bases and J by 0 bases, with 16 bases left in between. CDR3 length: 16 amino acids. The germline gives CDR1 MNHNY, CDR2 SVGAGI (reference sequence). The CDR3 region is CASSPSRVTSTDTQYF. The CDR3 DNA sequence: TGTGCCAGCAGCCCATCCAGAGTTACTAGCACAGATACGCAGTATTTT.

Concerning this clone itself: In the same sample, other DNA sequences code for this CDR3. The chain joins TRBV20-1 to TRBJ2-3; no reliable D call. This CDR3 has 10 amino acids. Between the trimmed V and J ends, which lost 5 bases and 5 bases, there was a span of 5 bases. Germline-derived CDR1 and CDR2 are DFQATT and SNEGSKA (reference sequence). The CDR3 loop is CSAPLDTQYF. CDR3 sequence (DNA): TGCAGTGCTCCTTTAGATACGCAGTATTTT.

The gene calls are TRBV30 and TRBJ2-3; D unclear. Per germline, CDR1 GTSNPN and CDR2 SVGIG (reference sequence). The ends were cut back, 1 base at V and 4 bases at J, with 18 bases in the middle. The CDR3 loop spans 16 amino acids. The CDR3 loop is CAWSARALWVADTQYF. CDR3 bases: TGTGCCTGGAGTGCCCGTGCTCTATGGGTCGCAGATACGCAGTATTTT.

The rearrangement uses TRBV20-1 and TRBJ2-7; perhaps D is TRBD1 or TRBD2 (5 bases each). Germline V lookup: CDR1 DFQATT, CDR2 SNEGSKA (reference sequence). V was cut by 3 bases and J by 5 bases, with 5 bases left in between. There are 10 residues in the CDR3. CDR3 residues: CSARGDEQYF. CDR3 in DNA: TGCAGTGCTAGGGGGGACGAGCAGTACTTC.

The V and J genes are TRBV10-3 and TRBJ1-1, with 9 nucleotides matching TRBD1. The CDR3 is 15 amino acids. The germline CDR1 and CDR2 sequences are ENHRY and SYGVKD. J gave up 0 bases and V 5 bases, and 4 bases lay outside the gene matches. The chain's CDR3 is CAISRGTGMNTEAFF. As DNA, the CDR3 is TGTGCCATCAGTCGCGGGACAGGGATGAACACTGAAGCTTTCTTT.

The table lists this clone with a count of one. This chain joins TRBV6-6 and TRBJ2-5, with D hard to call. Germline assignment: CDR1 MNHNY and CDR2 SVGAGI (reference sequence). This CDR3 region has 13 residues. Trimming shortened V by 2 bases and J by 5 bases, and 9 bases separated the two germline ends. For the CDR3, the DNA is TGTGCCAGCAGTTACACCCGGCGGGAGACCCAGTACTTC. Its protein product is CASSYTRRETQYF.

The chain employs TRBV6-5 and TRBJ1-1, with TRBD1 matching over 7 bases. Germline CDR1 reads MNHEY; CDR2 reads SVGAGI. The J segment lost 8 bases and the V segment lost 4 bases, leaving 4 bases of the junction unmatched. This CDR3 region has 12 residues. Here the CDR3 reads CASSFKTGEAFF. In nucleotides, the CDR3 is TGTGCCAGCAGTTTCAAGACAGGGGAAGCTTTCTTT.

CDR3: CASSYSTAGGNSPLHF. CDR3 DNA sequence: TGTGCCAGCAGTTACTCGACGGCAGGGGGAAATTCACCCCTCCACTTT. The J gene is TRBJ1-6, the V gene TRBV6-5; 7 nucleotides match TRBD1. The germline V gene encodes CDR1 MNHEY and CDR2 SVGAGI. This CDR3 region has 16 residues. Trimming took 0 bases from V and 7 from J; bases not matched to a gene: 6.

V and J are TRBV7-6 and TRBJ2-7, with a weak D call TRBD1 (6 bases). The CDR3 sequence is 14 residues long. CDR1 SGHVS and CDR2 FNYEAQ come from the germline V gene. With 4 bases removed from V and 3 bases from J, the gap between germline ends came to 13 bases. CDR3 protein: CASSSGQGFYEQYF. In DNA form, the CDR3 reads TGTGCCAGCAGCTCAGGGCAGGGGTTCTACGAGCAGTACTTC.

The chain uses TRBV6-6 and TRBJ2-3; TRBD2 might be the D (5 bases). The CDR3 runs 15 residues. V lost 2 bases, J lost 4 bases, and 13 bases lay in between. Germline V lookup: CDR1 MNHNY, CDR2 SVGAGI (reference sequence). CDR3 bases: TGTGCCAGCAGTTACGGCGGAACTAGACCAGATACGCAGTATTTT. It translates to CASSYGGTRPDTQYF.

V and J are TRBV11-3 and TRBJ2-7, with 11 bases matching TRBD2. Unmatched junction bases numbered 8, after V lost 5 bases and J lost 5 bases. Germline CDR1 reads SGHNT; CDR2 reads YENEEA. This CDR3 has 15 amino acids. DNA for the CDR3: TGTGCCAGCAGCCCGCGACTAGCGGGACTCAACGAGCAGTACTTC. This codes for CASSPRLAGLNEQYF.

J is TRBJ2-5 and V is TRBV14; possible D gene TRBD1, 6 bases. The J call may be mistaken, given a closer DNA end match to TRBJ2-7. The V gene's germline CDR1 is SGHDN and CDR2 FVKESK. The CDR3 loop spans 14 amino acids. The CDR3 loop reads CASSQDLQGYEQYF. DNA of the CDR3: TGTGCCAGCAGCCAAGATCTACAGGGCTACGAGCAGTACTTC.